This T cell receptor (beta chain) emerged from a study of CD8 T cells in Susac syndrome. Treatment-naive patients with stable or active relapsing-remitting disease were the multiple sclerosis controls. FACS was used to enrich TEMRA cells, whereas the CD8+ and CD4+ T cells were obtained by negative isolation. It was with random hexamers that roughly 0.5 to 1 ug RNA was reverse transcribed. Amplification of TCR beta CDR3 spanned 54 Vbeta and 13 Jbeta via immunoSEQ multiplex PCR. TCRdb recomputed calls from the immunoSEQ multiplex PCR reads with MiXCR, one row per CDR3 protein. This table has 100,000 to 150,000 distinct CDR3 sequences, over 85% appearing once. This receptor was taken from a human donor with multiple sclerosis. Sequencing input: CD8+ T cells from PBMCs.

CDR3 sequence reads: CASSQEGDSGNTIYF. For the CDR3, the DNA is TGCGCCAGCAGCCAAGAGGGGGACAGTGGAAACACCATATATTTT. This rearrangement joins TRBV4-1 to TRBJ1-3; 7 bases match TRBD1. Unmatched junction bases numbered 2, after V lost 0 bases and J lost 3 bases. The CDR3 covers 15 residues. Germline loops: CDR1 MGHRA, CDR2 YSYEKL.